These T cell receptor beta chains were read from a single sample in a study of blood T cell repertoires in COVID-19. Measured with immunoSEQ multiplex PCR; TCRdb has only the in-frame clones, and not every one. The sample has approximately 230,000 clones; roughly 88% are singletons. The sample consisted of peripheral blood. Receptor source: a man aged 80 or over with acute or convalescent COVID-19. The CDR3 runs from the conserved cysteine through the conserved F or W. A D gene is named only where the DNA matches it firmly. Size is omitted from some rows. Given values are once, few, many or a class for expanded clones.

TRBV6-5	-	TRBJ1-2	TRBD1	TGTGCCAGCAGTAACCGACAGGGCACCTATGGCTACACCTTC	CASSNRQGTYGYTF
TRBV7-2	-	TRBJ2-2	TRBD1	TGTGCCAGCAGCCCCGGGACAGGGGCCTCCACCGGGGAGCTGTTTTTT	CASSPGTGASTGELFF
TRBV12-3/TRBV12-4	once	TRBJ1-6	-	TGTGCCAGCAGTTTGAGGAGGAATTCACCCCTCCACTTT	CASSLRRNSPLHF
TRBV5-1	-	TRBJ1-1	-	TGCGCCAGCAGCTTGGCGGGGAGGCCTGAAGCTTTCTTT	CASSLAGRPEAFF
TRBV14	-	TRBJ2-3	-	TGTGCCAGCAGCCAACAGCGGGGCACAGATACGCAGTATTTT	CASSQQRGTDTQYF
TRBV19	once	TRBJ1-5	TRBD1	TGTGCCAGTACCTATATGGGACAGGGACTAAGTCAGCCCCAGCATTTT	CASTYMGQGLSQPQHF
TRBV6-2/TRBV6-3	-	TRBJ1-1	TRBD1	TGTGCCAGCAGTTACTCTTATTCGGGACAGTTGAACACTGAAGCTTTCTTT	CASSYSYSGQLNTEAFF
TRBV27	-	TRBJ2-3	-	TGTGCCAGCAGTTTATGGTGGAGGGACGGAGTAGATACGCAGTATTTT	CASSLWWRDGVDTQYF
TRBV5-1	once	TRBJ2-2	TRBD2	TGCGCCAGCAGCACATCCGCTTCTAGCGGGAGGGCCGGGGAGCTGTTTTTT	CASSTSASSGRAGELFF
TRBV7-9	once	TRBJ1-6	TRBD1	TGTGCCAGCAGTCGTGAAGGACAGGGTTCACCCCTCCACTTT	CASSREGQGSPLHF
TRBV6-5	-	TRBJ1-1	TRBD1	TGTGCCAGCAGTTACTCGAGGGACAGTTTGAACACTGAAGCTTTCTTT	CASSYSRDSLNTEAFF
TRBV20-1	-	TRBJ1-1	-	TGCAGTGCTAGGGCCCAAATTGAAGCTTTCTTT	CSARAQIEAFF
TRBV12-5	-	TRBJ2-3	-	TGTGCTAGTGGTTTGGTACAATTCTCGTTGAGCACAGATACGCAGTATTTT	CASGLVQFSLSTDTQYF
TRBV10-3	-	TRBJ1-6	-	TGTGCCACCGACCAAGGGGCGGCTCGGTTTTCACCCCTCCACTTT	CATDQGAARFSPLHF
TRBV6-2/TRBV6-3	few	TRBJ1-3	TRBD1	TGTGCCAGCAGCGTCCGGGACAGGAGATCTGGAAACACCATATATTTT	CASSVRDRRSGNTIYF
TRBV7-9	-	TRBJ2-5	TRBD2	TGTGCCAGCAGTTTTGGCCCTGGACTAGCGGGGGCCGGGCGGGAGACCCAGTACTTC	CASSFGPGLAGAGRETQYF
TRBV19	-	TRBJ1-3	-	TGTGCCAGCAGCGGGTTCTCTGGAAACACCATATATTTT	CASSGFSGNTIYF
TRBV9	-	TRBJ1-6	-	TGTGCCAGCAGCGCCTCGACAGGCTCTAATTCACCCCTCCACTTT	CASSASTGSNSPLHF
TRBV4-1	-	TRBJ2-1	TRBD1	TGCGCCAGCAGCCAAACCTTTGGACAGGGTGGCTTGAATGAGCAGTTCTTC	CASSQTFGQGGLNEQFF
TRBV3-1/TRBV3-2	-	TRBJ2-5	TRBD2	TGTGCCAGCAGCCAACCCCCGGGGGGGAGGCGGGAGACCCAGTACTTC	CASSQPPGGRRETQYF
TRBV6-1	-	TRBJ1-3	-	TGTGCCAGCAGTGAAGTTGCGGGGATTGGAAACACCATATATTTT	CASSEVAGIGNTIYF
TRBV6-6	-	TRBJ2-7	-	TGTGCCAGCAGCTCACCGGGACAAAACTCCTACGAGCAGTACTTC	CASSSPGQNSYEQYF
TRBV5-1	-	TRBJ1-1	-	TGCGCCAGCAGCTTGGGTGGATTCGGGATGAACACTGAAGCTTTCTTT	CASSLGGFGMNTEAFF